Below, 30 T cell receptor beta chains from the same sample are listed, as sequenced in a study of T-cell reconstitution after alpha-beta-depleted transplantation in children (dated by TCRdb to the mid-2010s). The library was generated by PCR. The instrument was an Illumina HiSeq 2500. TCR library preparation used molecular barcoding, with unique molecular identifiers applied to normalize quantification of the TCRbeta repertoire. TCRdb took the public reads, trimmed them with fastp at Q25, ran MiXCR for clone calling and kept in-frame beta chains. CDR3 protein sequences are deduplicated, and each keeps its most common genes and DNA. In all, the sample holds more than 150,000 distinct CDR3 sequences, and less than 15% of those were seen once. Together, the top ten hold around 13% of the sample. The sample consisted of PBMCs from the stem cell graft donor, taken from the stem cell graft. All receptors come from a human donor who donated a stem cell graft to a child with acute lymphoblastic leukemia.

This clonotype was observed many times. The DNA for the CDR3 is TGCAGTGCCGGGGTGGAGGGGATGGCCAAAAACATTCAGTACTTC. Encoded protein: CSAGVEGMAKNIQYF. The chain is built from TRBV20-1 and TRBJ2-4, with D possibly being TRBD2 (6 bases). Germline V gene sequence: CDR1 DFQATT, CDR2 SNEGSKA (reference sequence). The CDR3 contains 15 residues. V lost 6 bases, J lost 1 base, and 16 bases lay in between.

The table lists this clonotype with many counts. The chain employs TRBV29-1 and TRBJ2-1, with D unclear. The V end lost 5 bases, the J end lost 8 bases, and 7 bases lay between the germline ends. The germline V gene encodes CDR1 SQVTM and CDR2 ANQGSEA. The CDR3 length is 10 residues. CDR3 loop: CSVFMHEQFF. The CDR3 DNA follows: TGCAGCGTTTTTATGCATGAGCAGTTCTTC.

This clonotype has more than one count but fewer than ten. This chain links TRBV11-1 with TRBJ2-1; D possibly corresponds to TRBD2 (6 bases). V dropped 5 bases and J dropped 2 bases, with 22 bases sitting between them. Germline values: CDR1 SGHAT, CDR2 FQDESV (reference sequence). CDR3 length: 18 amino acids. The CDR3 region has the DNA TGTGCCAGCAGCGTGAATAGCGGTAGGTCCCCTACCTACAATGAGCAGTTCTTC. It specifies CASSVNSGRSPTYNEQFF.

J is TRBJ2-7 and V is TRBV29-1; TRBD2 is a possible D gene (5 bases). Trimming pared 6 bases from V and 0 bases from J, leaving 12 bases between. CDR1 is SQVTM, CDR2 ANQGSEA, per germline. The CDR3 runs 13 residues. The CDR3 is CSVLREGSYEQYF. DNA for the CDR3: TGCAGCGTCCTTAGAGAGGGCTCCTACGAGCAGTACTTC.

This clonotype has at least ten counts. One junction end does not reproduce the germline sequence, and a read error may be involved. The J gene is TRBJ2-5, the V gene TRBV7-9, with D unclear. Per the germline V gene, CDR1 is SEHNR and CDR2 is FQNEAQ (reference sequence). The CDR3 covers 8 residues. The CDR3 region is CASPQRNF. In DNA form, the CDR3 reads TGTGCCAGCCCCCAACGGAACTTC.

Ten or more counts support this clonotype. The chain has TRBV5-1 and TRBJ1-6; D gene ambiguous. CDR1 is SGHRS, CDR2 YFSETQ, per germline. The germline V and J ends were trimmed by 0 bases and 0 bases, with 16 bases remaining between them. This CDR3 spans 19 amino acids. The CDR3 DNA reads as TGCGCCAGCAGCTTGGAAGGCATCGGTACAAGCTCCTATAATTCACCCCTCCACTTT. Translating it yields CASSLEGIGTSSYNSPLHF.

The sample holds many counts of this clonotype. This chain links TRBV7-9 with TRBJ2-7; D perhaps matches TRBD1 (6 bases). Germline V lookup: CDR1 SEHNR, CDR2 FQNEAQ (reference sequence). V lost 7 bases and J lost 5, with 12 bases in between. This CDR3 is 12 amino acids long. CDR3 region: CASTWGRDEQYF. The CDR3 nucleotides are TGTGCCAGCACCTGGGGGCGGGACGAGCAGTACTTC.

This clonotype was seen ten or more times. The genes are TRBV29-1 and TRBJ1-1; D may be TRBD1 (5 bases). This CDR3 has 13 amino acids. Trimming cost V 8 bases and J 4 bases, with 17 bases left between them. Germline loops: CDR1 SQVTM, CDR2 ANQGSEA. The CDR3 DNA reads TGCAGCATCAAAGGGGCAGGGATCACTGAAGCTTTCTTT. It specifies CSIKGAGITEAFF. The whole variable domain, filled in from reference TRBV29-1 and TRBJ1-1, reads SAVISQKPSRDICQRGTSLTIQCQVDSQVTMMFWYRQQPGQSLTLIATANQGSEATYESGFVIDKFPISRPNLTFSTLTVSNMSPEDSSIYLCSIKGAGITEAFFGQGTRLTVV.

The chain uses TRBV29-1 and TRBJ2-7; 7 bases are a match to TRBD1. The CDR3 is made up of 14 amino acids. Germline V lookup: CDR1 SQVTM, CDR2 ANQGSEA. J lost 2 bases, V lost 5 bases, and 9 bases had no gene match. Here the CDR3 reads CSVRLRGPTYEQYF. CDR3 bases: TGCAGCGTTCGCCTAAGGGGGCCGACCTACGAGCAGTACTTC.

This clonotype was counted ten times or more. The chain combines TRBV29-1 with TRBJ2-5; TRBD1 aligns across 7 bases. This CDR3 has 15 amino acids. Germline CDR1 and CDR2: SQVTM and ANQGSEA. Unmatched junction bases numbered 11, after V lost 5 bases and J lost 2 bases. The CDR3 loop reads CSVCYTLGQQETQYF. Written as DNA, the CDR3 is TGCAGCGTTTGTTATACCCTGGGACAGCAAGAGACCCAGTACTTC. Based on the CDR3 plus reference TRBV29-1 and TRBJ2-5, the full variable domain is SAVISQKPSRDICQRGTSLTIQCQVDSQVTMMFWYRQQPGQSLTLIATANQGSEATYESGFVIDKFPISRPNLTFSTLTVSNMSPEDSSIYLCSVCYTLGQQETQYFGPGTRLLVL.

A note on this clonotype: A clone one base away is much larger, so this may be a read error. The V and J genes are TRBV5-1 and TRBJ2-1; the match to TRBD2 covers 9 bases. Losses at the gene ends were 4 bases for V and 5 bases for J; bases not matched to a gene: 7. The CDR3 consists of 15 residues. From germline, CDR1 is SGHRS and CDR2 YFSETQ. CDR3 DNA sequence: TGCGCCAGCAGCACTAGCGGGCCCTTCCACAATGAGCAGTTCTTC. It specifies CASSTSGPFHNEQFF.

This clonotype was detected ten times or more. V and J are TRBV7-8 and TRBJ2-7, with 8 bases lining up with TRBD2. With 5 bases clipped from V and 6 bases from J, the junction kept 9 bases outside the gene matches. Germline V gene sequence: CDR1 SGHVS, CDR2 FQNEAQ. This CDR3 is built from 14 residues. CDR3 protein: CASSLLSTSGEQYF. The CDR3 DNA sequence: TGTGCCAGCAGCCTACTCTCTACTAGCGGCGAGCAGTACTTC.

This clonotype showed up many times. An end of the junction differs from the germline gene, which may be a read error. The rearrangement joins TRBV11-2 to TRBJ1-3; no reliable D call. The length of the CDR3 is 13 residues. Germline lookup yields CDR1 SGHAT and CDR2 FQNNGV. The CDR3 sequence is CASSLDIADTIYF. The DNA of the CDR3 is TGTGCCAGCAGCCTAGATATAGCGGACACCATATATTTT. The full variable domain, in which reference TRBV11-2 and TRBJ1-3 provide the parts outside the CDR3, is EAGVAQSPRYKIIEKRQSVAFWCNPISGHATLYWYQQILGQGPKLLIQFQNNGVVDDSQLPKDRFSAERLKGVDSTLKIQPAKLEDSAVYLCASSLDIADTIYFGEGSWLTVV.

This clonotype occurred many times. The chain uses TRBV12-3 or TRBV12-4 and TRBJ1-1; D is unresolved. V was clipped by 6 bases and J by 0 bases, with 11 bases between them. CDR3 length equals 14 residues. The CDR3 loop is CASRVENMNTEAFF. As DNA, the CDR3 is TGTGCCAGCAGGGTGGAAAATATGAACACTGAAGCTTTCTTT.

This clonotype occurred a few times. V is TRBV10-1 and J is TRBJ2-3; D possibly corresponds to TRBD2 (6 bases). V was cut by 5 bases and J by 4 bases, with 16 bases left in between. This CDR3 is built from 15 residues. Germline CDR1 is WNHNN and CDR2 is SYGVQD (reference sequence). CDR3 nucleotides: TGCGCCAGCAGTTCGACTAGAAATGAACCAGATACGCAGTATTTT. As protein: CASSSTRNEPDTQYF.

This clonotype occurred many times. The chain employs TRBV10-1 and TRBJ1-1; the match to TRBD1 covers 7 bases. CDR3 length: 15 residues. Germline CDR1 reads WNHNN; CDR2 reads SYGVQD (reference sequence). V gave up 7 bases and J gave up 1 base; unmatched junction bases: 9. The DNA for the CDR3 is TGCGCCAGCACCAAGGGGGCCGGGGCGAACACTGAAGCTTTCTTT. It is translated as CASTKGAGANTEAFF.

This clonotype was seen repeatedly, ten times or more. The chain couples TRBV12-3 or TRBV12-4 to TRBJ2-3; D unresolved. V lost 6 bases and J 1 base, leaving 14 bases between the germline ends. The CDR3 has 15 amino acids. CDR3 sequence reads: CASSPITSGTDTQYF. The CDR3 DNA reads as TGTGCCAGCAGCCCGATCACGAGCGGCACAGATACGCAGTATTTT.

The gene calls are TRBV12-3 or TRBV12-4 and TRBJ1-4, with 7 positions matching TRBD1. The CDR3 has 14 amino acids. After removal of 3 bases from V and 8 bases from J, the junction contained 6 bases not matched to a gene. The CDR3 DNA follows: TGTGCCAGCAGTTTGGTGACAGGGCGCGAAAAACTGTTTTTT. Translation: CASSLVTGREKLFF.

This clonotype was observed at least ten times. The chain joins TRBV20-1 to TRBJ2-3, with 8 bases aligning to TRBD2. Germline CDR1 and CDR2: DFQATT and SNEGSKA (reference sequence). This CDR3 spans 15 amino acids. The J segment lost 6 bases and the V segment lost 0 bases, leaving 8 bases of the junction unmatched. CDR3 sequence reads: CSARDRAGVVDTQYF. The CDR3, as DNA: TGCAGTGCTAGAGATCGAGCGGGGGTGGTTGATACGCAGTATTTT.

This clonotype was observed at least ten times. The CDR3 coding sequence is TGTGCCAGCAGTTACTCGGGAGGCCCCCAGCGCGAGCAGTACTTC. Translated: CASSYSGGPQREQYF. The rearrangement uses TRBV6-2 or TRBV6-3 and TRBJ2-7; maybe TRBD2 (6 bases). CDR3 length: 15 amino acids. Germline V CDR1 and CDR2: MNHEY, SVGEGT. V was cut by 0 bases and J by 6 bases, with 15 bases left in between.

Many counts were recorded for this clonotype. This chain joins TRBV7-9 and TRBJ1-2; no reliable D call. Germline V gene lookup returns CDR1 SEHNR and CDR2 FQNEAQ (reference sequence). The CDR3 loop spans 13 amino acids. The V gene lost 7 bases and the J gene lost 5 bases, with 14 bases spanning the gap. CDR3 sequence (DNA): TGTGCCAGCATCCCCCGGGCTGGGTATGGCTACACCTTC. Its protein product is CASIPRAGYGYTF. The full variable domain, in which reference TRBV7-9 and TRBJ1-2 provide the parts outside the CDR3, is DTGVSQNPRHKITKRGQNVTFRCDPISEHNRLYWYRQTLGQGPEFLTYFQNEAQLEKSRLLSDRFSAERPKGSFSTLEIQRTEQGDSAMYLCASIPRAGYGYTFGSGTRLTVV.

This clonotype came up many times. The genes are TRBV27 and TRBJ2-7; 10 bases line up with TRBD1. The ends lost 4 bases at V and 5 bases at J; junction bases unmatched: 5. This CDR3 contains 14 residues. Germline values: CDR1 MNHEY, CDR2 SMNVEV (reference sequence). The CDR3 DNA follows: TGTGCCAGCAGTTACCGACAGGGGGCCCACGAGCAGTACTTC. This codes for CASSYRQGAHEQYF.

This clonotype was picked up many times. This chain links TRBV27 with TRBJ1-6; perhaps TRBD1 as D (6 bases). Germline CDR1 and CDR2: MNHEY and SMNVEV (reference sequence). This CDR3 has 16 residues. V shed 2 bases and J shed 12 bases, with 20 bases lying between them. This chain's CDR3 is CASSLLGDRFKKPLHF. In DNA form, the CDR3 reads TGTGCCAGCAGTTTACTGGGAGACAGGTTCAAAAAACCCCTCCACTTT.

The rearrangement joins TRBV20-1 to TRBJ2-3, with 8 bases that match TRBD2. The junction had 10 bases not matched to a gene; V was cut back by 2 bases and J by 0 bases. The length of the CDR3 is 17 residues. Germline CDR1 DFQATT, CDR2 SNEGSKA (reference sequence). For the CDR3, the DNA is TGCAGTGCTAGACCCGCCCCGGGACTAGGGAGCACAGATACGCAGTATTTT. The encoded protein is CSARPAPGLGSTDTQYF.

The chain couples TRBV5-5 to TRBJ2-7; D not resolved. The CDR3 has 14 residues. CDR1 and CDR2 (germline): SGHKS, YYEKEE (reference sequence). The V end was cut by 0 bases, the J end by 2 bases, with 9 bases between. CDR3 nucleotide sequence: TGTGCCAGCAGCTTGGTGTCGAGGACCTACGAGCAGTACTTC. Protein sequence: CASSLVSRTYEQYF.

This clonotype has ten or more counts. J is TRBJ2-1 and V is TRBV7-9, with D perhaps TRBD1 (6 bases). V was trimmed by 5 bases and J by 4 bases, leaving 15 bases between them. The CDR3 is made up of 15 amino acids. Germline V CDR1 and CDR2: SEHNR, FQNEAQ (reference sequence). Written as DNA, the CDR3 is TGTGCCAGCAGCACCAGGGGCCAGCCATACAATGAGCAGTTCTTC. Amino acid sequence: CASSTRGQPYNEQFF.

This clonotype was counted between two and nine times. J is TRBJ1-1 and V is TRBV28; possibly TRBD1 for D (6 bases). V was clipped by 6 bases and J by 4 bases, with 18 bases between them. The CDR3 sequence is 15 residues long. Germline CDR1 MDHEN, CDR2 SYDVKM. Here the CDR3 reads CASRAVGQYLTEAFF. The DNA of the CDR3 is TGTGCCAGCAGGGCGGTCGGACAGTATCTCACTGAAGCTTTCTTT.

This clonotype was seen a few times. CDR3 nucleotides: TGTGCCAGTAGTGGAAGGGGAGGCGGCACTGAAGCTTTCTTT. Translating gives CASSGRGGGTEAFF. The J gene is TRBJ1-1, the V gene TRBV19; a possible D gene is TRBD1 (5 bases). Germline V CDR1 and CDR2: LNHDA, SQIVND (reference sequence). The V end lost 5 bases, the J end lost 4 bases, and 14 bases lay between the germline ends. The CDR3 is 14 residues long.

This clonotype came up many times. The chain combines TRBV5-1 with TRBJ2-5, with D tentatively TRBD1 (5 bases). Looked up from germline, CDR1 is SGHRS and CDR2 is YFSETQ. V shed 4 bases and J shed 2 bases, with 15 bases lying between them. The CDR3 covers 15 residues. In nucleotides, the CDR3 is TGCGCCAGCAGCCAAGGGGCGGACGCACAAGAGACCCAGTACTTC. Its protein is CASSQGADAQETQYF.

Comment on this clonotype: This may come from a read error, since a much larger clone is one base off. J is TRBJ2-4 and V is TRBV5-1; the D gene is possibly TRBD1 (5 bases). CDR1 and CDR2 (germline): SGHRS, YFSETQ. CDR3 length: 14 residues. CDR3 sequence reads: CASSLGGQRNMQYF. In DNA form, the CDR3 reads TGCGCCAGCAGCTTGGGGGGCCAGCGAAACATGCAGTACTTC.